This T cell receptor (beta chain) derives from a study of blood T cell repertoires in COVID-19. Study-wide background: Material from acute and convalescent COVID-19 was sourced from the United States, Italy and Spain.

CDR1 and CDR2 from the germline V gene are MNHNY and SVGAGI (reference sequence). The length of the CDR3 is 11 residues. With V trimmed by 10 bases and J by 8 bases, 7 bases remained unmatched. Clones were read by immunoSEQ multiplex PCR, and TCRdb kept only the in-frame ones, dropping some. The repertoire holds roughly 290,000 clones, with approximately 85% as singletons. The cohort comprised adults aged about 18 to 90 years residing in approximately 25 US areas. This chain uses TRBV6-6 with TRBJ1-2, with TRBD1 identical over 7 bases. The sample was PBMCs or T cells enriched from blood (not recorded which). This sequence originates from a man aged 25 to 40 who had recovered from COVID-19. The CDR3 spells CATTGARGYTF. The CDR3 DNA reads TGTGCCACCACAGGGGCCCGGGGCTACACCTTC.